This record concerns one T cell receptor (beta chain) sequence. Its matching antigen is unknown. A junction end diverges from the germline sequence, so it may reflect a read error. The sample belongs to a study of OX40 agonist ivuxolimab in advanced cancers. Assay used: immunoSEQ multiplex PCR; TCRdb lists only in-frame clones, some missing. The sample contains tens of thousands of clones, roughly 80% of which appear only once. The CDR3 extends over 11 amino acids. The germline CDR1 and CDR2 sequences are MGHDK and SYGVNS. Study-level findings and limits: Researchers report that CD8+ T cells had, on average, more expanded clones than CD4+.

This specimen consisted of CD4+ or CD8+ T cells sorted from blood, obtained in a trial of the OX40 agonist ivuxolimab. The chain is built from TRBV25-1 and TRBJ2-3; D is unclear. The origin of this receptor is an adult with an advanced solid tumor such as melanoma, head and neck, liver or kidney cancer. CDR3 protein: CASSEVDRAFF. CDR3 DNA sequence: TGTGCCAGCAGTGAAGTCGATCGAGCGTTTTTT.